These 21 T cell receptor beta chains share one sample of origin, sequenced in a study of cytomegalovirus exposure and HLA in healthy donors listed by TCRdb under 2017. Library generation was performed with the immunoSEQ multiplex PCR assay. In its TCRdb copy, this immuneACCESS table keeps in-frame sequences only and misses some clones. Where compared with another copy, unresolved V genes explain less than half of these, and the others have no known cause. The table for this sample lists 200,000 to 250,000 clones; about 93% of them were counted only once. In total, the top ten clones hold 1.1% of the sample. The sequenced sample consisted of PBMCs. All receptors derive from a woman between 18 and 30 years old in good health and CMV-seronegative.

V is TRBV5-6 and J is TRBJ2-7; TRBD2 matches at 9 bases. Looked up from germline, CDR1 is SGHDT and CDR2 is YYEEEE. The CDR3 is 18 residues long. Trimming removed 5 bases from V and 3 bases from J; junction bases left unmatched: 18. The CDR3 DNA sequence: TGTGCCAGCAGATCCCTAGCGGGATTTGAGGTAGAGGTCTACGAGCAGTACTTC. Translated, it gives CASRSLAGFEVEVYEQYF.

This clone was observed a few times. This sequence joins TRBV19 and TRBJ1-2; D unclear. This CDR3 spans 13 amino acids. Per germline, CDR1 LNHDA and CDR2 SQIVND (reference sequence). Deletions cut 3 bases from V and 7 bases from J, with 12 bases between. The CDR3 spells CASSMQTEGGYTF. In nucleotides, the CDR3 is TGTGCCAGTAGTATGCAAACAGAAGGTGGCTACACCTTC.

This clone is a singleton in its sample. This rearrangement joins TRBV27 to TRBJ1-2; 7 nucleotides line up with TRBD1. V shed 5 bases, J shed 8 bases, and the junction held 17 bases outside the gene matches. This CDR3 has 16 amino acids. Germline CDR1 MNHEY, CDR2 SMNVEV (reference sequence). The CDR3 sequence is CASSGPGTARSGGYTF. In DNA form, the CDR3 reads TGTGCCAGCAGTGGACCCGGGACAGCCAGATCTGGGGGCTACACCTTC.

V and J are TRBV19 and TRBJ2-7, with 10 bases aligning to TRBD2. The junction had 8 bases not matched to a gene; V was cut back by 3 bases and J by 6 bases. The CDR3 runs to 15 residues. Germline assignment: CDR1 LNHDA and CDR2 SQIVND (reference sequence). The CDR3, as DNA: TGTGCCAGTAGTATGCTAGCGGGAGCAGGGTCCGAGCAGTACTTC. Protein product: CASSMLAGAGSEQYF.

The CDR3 spells CSVEVWGLADNEQFF. The CDR3, as DNA: TGCAGCGTTGAAGTATGGGGACTAGCTGACAATGAGCAGTTCTTC. This rearrangement joins TRBV29-1 to TRBJ2-1; 9 nucleotides agree with TRBD2. The junction had 6 bases not matched to a gene; V was cut back by 1 base and J by 5 bases. The CDR3 length is 15 residues. Germline V lookup: CDR1 SQVTM, CDR2 ANQGSEA.

The CDR3 region has the DNA TGTGCCACCAACACGGGAGACTTGAACAATGAGCAGTTCTTC. Amino acid sequence: CATNTGDLNNEQFF. The rearrangement joins TRBV15 to TRBJ2-1, with D perhaps matching TRBD2 (6 bases). The V end was cut by 7 bases, the J end by 5 bases, with 15 bases between. The CDR3 loop spans 14 amino acids. Germline values: CDR1 LNHNV, CDR2 YYDKDF (reference sequence).

The chain employs TRBV7-8 and TRBJ2-3, with D tentatively TRBD1 (5 bases). The CDR3 spans 16 residues. V was clipped by 4 bases and J by 2 bases, with 16 bases between them. The germline V gene has CDR1 SGHVS and CDR2 FQNEAQ. The DNA of the CDR3 is TGTGCCAGCAGCTCACCAACAGGTTACCCCACAGATACGCAGTATTTT. Protein product: CASSSPTGYPTDTQYF.

Only a few counts were recorded for this clone. The gene calls are TRBV7-2 and TRBJ2-7; maybe TRBD2 (7 bases). V was pared by 10 bases and J by 4 bases, with 20 bases between. CDR1 and CDR2 from the germline V gene are SGHTA and FQGNSA. This CDR3 contains 14 residues. CDR3 nucleotide sequence: TGTGCCACACTACTTGAGCGGGACACTTACGAGCAGTACTTC. Amino acids: CATLLERDTYEQYF.

The chain combines TRBV6-7 with TRBJ2-1, with 9 bases lining up with TRBD2. TRBV6-7 is classed as an ORF, of uncertain function. This CDR3 comprises 15 residues. Unmatched junction bases numbered 4, after V lost 2 bases and J lost 5 bases. The CDR3 protein is CASSYPSGNHNEQFF. The CDR3 region has the DNA TGTGCCAGCAGTTACCCTAGCGGGAACCACAATGAGCAGTTCTTC.

The V gene is TRBV5-1, the J gene TRBJ2-7; a possible D gene is TRBD2 (6 bases). CDR3 size: 13 residues. Trimming took 3 bases from V and 2 from J, leaving 9 bases between them. The germline gives CDR1 SGHRS, CDR2 YFSETQ. As DNA, the CDR3 is TGCGCCAGCAGCTCGGGACTCACCTACGAGCAGTACTTC. Its translation is CASSSGLTYEQYF.

The V call is TRBV2, the J call TRBJ1-2, with D perhaps TRBD1 (5 bases). The V gene lost 3 bases and the J gene lost 7 bases, with 12 bases spanning the gap. CDR3 length: 13 amino acids. Germline loops: CDR1 SNHLY, CDR2 FYNNEI. In nucleotides, the CDR3 is TGTGCCAGCAGTGACAGGGCGAGGTCTGGCTACACCTTC. It specifies CASSDRARSGYTF.

The chain is built from TRBV2 and TRBJ1-2; a possible D gene is TRBD1 (6 bases). The CDR3 covers 14 residues. The V gene lost 7 bases and the J gene lost 0 bases, with 12 bases spanning the gap. CDR1 and CDR2 (germline): SNHLY, FYNNEI. CDR3 nucleotides: TGTGCCAGCACCTGGACAGCTACTAACTATGGCTACACCTTC. Its protein is CASTWTATNYGYTF.

The gene calls are TRBV6-1 and TRBJ2-1; a possible D gene is TRBD2 (6 bases). CDR3 length: 15 amino acids. CDR1 MNHNS and CDR2 SASEGT come from the germline V gene. Trimming pared 2 bases from V and 16 bases from J, leaving 24 bases between. CDR3 amino acids: CASSETRYEAGPPFF. DNA of the CDR3: TGTGCCAGCAGTGAAACGAGGTATGAGGCGGGGCCCCCTTTCTTC.

V gene TRBV5-1 combines with J gene TRBJ1-1; TRBD1 matches 7 bases. V shed 4 bases and J 2 bases; nucleotides not matched to a gene: 8. This CDR3 is built from 15 residues. Per the germline V gene, CDR1 is SGHRS and CDR2 is YFSETQ. This CDR3 reads CASSHADRDNTEAFF. CDR3 nucleotide sequence: TGCGCCAGCAGCCACGCAGACAGGGACAACACTGAAGCTTTCTTT.

The V gene is TRBV18, the J gene TRBJ1-3; D unresolved. The CDR3 runs to 16 residues. V was trimmed by 2 bases and J by 2 bases, leaving 13 bases between them. The germline CDR1 and CDR2 sequences are KGHSH and LQKENI. The CDR3 sequence: CASSPFSGETGNTIYF. CDR3 DNA: TGTGCCAGCTCACCATTCTCCGGTGAAACTGGAAACACCATATATTTT.

This chain links TRBV29-1 with TRBJ1-1; maybe TRBD1 (6 bases). This CDR3 contains 12 residues. Trimming shortened V by 4 bases and J by 1 base, and 7 bases separated the two germline ends. Germline CDR1 is SQVTM and CDR2 is ANQGSEA. The CDR3 is CSVGTANTEAFF. CDR3 in DNA: TGCAGCGTTGGGACAGCGAACACTGAAGCTTTCTTT. Full variable domain (remainder filled in from reference TRBV29-1 and TRBJ1-1): SAVISQKPSRDICQRGTSLTIQCQVDSQVTMMFWYRQQPGQSLTLIATANQGSEATYESGFVIDKFPISRPNLTFSTLTVSNMSPEDSSIYLCSVGTANTEAFFGQGTRLTVV.

The rearrangement links TRBV5-1 to TRBJ1-1; no clear D. Germline V gives CDR1 SGHRS, CDR2 YFSETQ. The length of the CDR3 is 15 residues. V lost 4 bases, J lost 5 bases, and 18 bases lay in between. The CDR3 sequence is CASSTEGYTYTEAFF. CDR3 sequence (DNA): TGCGCCAGCAGCACCGAGGGCTACACTTATACTGAAGCTTTCTTT. The variable domain in full, with the rest retrieved from reference TRBV5-1 and TRBJ1-1, is KAGVTQTPRYLIKTRGQQVTLSCSPISGHRSVSWYQQTPGQGLQFLFEYFSETQRNKGNFPGRFSGRQFSNSRSEMNVSTLELGDSALYLCASSTEGYTYTEAFFGQGTRLTVV.

The chain uses TRBV10-2 and TRBJ2-1; 7 nucleotides align to TRBD2. The V gene end was trimmed by 2 bases and the J gene end by 2 bases; junction bases not matched to a gene: 6. Germline CDR1 reads WSHSY; CDR2 reads SAAADI. The CDR3 totals 16 residues. The CDR3 loop reads CASSEGSSGPYNEQFF. CDR3 nucleotides: TGCGCCAGCAGTGAGGGATCTAGCGGTCCCTACAATGAGCAGTTCTTC.

With regard to this clone: One end of the junction fails to match germline, which may point to a read error. This chain links TRBV28 with TRBJ1-1; 12 bases are a match to TRBD1. Looked up from germline, CDR1 is MDHEN and CDR2 is SYDVKM. This CDR3 is built from 11 residues. CDR3 coding DNA: TGTGCCAGCACCGGGGGGACAGGGGGCATCTTT. This sequence encodes CASTGGTGGIF.

The chain uses TRBV5-4 and TRBJ2-7; 9 bases map to TRBD1. This CDR3 has 14 residues. Germline V gene data show CDR1 as SGHNT and CDR2 as YYREEE (reference sequence). V shed 3 bases and J 5 bases; nucleotides not matched to a gene: 6. The CDR3: CASSSGTGMNEQYF. The CDR3 DNA sequence: TGTGCCAGCAGCTCGGGGACAGGGATGAACGAGCAGTACTTC.

J is TRBJ2-1 and V is TRBV7-8, with TRBD2 matching 8 bases. The CDR3 is made up of 17 amino acids. The germline gives CDR1 SGHVS, CDR2 FQNEAQ. V trimming: 1 base; J trimming: 6 bases; junction bases outside the gene matches: 11. In nucleotides, the CDR3 is TGTGCCAGCAGCTTAGAGGGGGGACTAGTTAGGGTCAATGAGCAGTTCTTC. Residues: CASSLEGGLVRVNEQFF. Supplemented by reference TRBV7-8 and TRBJ2-1, the full variable domain reads GAGVSQSPRYKVAKRGQDVALRCDPISGHVSLFWYQQALGQGPEFLTYFQNEAQLDKSGLPSDRFFAERPEGSVSTLKIQRTQQEDSAVYLCASSLEGGLVRVNEQFFGPGTRLTVL.